This TCR beta chain was identified during a study of blood T cell repertoires in COVID-19 (dated by TCRdb to the early 2020s). General notes on the study: Samples covering the acute and convalescent phases of COVID-19 were provided by collaborators in the United States, Italy and Spain. The prospective study material was composed of cDNA or gDNA derived from T cells, B-cell-depleted T cells, or PBMCs. Subjects who had been exposed to COVID-19, were actively infected with it, or had recovered from it provided the deeply sampled blood TCRbeta repertoires that made up the dataset. The repertoires were made available in a free public database intended to serve as a resource for research on the immune response to SARS-CoV-2. The samples were drawn from two sources: the first 160 participants of the ongoing ImmuneRACE study, and 1,000 to 1,500 subjects contributed by 6 global collaborators. A de-identified subject ID, COVID-19 status, age in years and sex were almost always included in the sample metadata. Where available, HLA class I and class II types were obtained from metadata supplied by the sample provider rather than from assay-based typing.

Each collaborating institution followed its own protocols to collect whole blood in K2EDTA tubes. Collaborator samples were shipped for TCRbeta analysis as frozen whole blood, isolated PBMCs, or DNA extracted from either sample type. The immunoSEQ Assay, a bias-controlled multiplex PCR, was used to amplify TCRbeta CDR3 regions from genomic DNA. On the authors' methods: Nucleated cell counts per sample were estimated from amplification of reference gene primers within the assay. Sequence reads were collapsed and filtered to measure the absolute abundance of every unique TCRbeta CDR3 rearrangement. For each sample, productive Simpson clonality was calculated as the square root of Simpson's diversity index across productive rearrangements. TCRdb obtained this table from immuneACCESS and retained in-frame rearrangements with V and J assigned. These tables miss some clones; where compared with another copy, unresolved V genes account for less than half of the shortfall, and the remainder is unexplained. V, J and clone size are those of that table, while D and trimming were read from the DNA. In this sample the table shows about 91,000 clones, 70% to 90% of which occur a single time. The ten largest clones take up about 4.2% of the sample.

Sequences MNHNY (CDR1) and SVGAGI (CDR2) are obtained from the germline V gene (reference sequence). V lost 0 bases and J lost 6 bases; the stretch between them is 6 bases long. From the cysteine up to the phenylalanine, the CDR3 has a length of 13 residues. The kept DNA is CDR3 alone, 39 bases in frame from the first base. Concerning this clone: This receptor's antigen is unknown. It has no much larger one-base neighbor in the sample; base qualities were not kept.

The full study reports these points: The quantity of clinical and demographic metadata differed by source and by participant and was supplied without curation.

Sequencing used peripheral blood. The V and J segments used are TRBV6-6 and TRBJ2-1; a tentative D call is TRBD1 (5 bases match). The source is a man aged 65 to 79 with acute or convalescent COVID-19. The nucleotides are TGTGCCAGCAGTTACTCAAGGGGCAATGAGCAGTTCTTC. This sequence encodes CASSYSRGNEQFF.